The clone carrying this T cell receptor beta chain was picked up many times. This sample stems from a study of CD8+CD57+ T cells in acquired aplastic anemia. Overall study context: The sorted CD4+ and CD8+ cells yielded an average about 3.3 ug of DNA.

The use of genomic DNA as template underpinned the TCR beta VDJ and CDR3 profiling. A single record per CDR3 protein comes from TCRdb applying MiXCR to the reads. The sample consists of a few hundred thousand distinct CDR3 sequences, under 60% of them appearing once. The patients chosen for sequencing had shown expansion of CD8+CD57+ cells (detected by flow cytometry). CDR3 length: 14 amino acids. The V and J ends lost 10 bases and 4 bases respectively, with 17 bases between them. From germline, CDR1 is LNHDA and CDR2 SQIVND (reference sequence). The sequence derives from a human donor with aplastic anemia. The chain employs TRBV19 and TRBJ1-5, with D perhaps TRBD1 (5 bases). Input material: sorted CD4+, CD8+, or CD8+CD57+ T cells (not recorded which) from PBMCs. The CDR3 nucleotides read TGTGCCACCCAGGGATTTACGGGAAATCAGCCCCAGCATTTT. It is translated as CATQGFTGNQPQHF.